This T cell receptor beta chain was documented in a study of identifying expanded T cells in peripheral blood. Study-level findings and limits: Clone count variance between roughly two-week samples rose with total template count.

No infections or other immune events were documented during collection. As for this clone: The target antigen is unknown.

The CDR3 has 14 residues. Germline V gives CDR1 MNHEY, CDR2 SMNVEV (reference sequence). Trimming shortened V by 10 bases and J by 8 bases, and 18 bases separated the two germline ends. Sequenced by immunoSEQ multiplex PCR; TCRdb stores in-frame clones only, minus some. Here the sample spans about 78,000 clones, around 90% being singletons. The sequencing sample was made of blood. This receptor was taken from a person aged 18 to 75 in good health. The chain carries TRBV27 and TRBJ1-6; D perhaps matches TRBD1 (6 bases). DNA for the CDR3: TGTGCCACCCACGGGGGGCGCATCCATTCACCCCTCCACTTT. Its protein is CATHGGRIHSPLHF.